This T cell receptor (beta chain) was obtained from a study of breast tumors, draining lymph nodes, adjacent tissues. Whole-study findings and limits: Luminal-like breast cancer showed significantly higher tumor–nontumor repertoire similarity than basal-like. Data only fit, rather than demonstrated, lymph node origin of most tumor T cells. Findings are consistent with lymph node origin and intratumoral expansion of most tumor T cells. Tumors had less TCR diversity than lymph nodes, more than nontumor tissue.

TCRdb called the multiplex PCR reads again in MiXCR, with one record for every CDR3 protein. The repertoire holds fewer than 80,000 distinct CDR3 sequences, with approximately 45% as singletons. A few counts support this clonotype. Its matching antigen is unknown. A much larger clone sits a single nucleotide away, making a read error possible. The germline CDR1 and CDR2 sequences are MNHNS and SASEGT. This CDR3 comprises 12 residues. The chain couples TRBV6-1 to TRBJ2-3, with 7 bases matching TRBD2. Sequencing input: breast tumor tissue. The source of this sequence is a female donor with breast cancer. Some clones in this sample may be carry-over from other donors' samples. The CDR3 DNA reads as TGTGCAACTAGCGCTAGCACAGATACGCGGTATTTT. It translates to CATSASTDTRYF.